What follows are 25 T cell receptor beta chains derived from one specimen sequenced in a study of long-term antiretroviral therapy in people with HIV. Survey-level immunoSEQ v3.0 assays were run. Data came from immunoSEQ multiplex PCR; TCRdb stores just in-frame clones and leaves some out. The sample consists of fewer than 35,000 clones, more than 95% of them appearing once. Sequencing used unsorted PBMCs, obtained 6.9 years after starting antiretroviral therapy. These receptors came from a young man with HIV.

The chain is built from TRBV5-1 and TRBJ2-7; either TRBD1 or TRBD2 may fit D (7 bases each). Germline lookup yields CDR1 SGHRS and CDR2 YFSETQ. The V end lost 0 bases, the J end lost 4 bases, and 11 bases lay between the germline ends. The CDR3 spans 14 residues. CDR3 protein: CASSLAGGEYEQYF. DNA for the CDR3: TGCGCCAGCAGCTTGGCAGGGGGGGAATACGAGCAGTACTTC.

This clone was picked up one time. The V and J genes are TRBV11-1 and TRBJ2-7; perhaps TRBD1 as D (6 bases). This CDR3 contains 14 residues. The germline V and J ends were trimmed by 6 bases and 0 bases, with 12 bases remaining between them. Germline CDR1 and CDR2: SGHAT and FQDESV (reference sequence). CDR3 in DNA: TGTGCCAGCAGGAACCGGGACAACTCCTACGAGCAGTACTTC. As protein: CASRNRDNSYEQYF.

The V call is TRBV15, the J call TRBJ2-1, with 7 bases that match TRBD1. J gave up 3 bases and V 4 bases, and 6 bases lay outside the gene matches. The CDR3 contains 15 residues. Per the germline V gene, CDR1 is LNHNV and CDR2 is YYDKDF (reference sequence). CDR3 sequence: CATSIPGGGYNEQFF. The CDR3 nucleotides are TGTGCCACCAGCATCCCAGGGGGTGGCTACAATGAGCAGTTCTTC.

In this sample, this clone turned up a few times. The chain employs TRBV2 and TRBJ2-5, with 7 nucleotides matching TRBD2. Trimming took 3 bases from V and 4 from J; bases not matched to a gene: 8. The CDR3 runs to 15 residues. The germline gives CDR1 SNHLY, CDR2 FYNNEI. CDR3 residues: CASSDGGGSGETQYF. The CDR3 nucleotides are TGTGCCAGCAGTGATGGGGGGGGGTCCGGAGAGACCCAGTACTTC.

The rearrangement joins TRBV10-3 to TRBJ2-1; the D gene could be TRBD1 or TRBD2 (5 bases each). The CDR3 spans 13 residues. Trimming shortened V by 0 bases and J by 5 bases, and 5 bases separated the two germline ends. CDR1 ENHRY and CDR2 SYGVKD come from the germline V gene. The CDR3: CAISESGDNEQFF. CDR3 in DNA: TGTGCCATCAGTGAGTCGGGGGACAATGAGCAGTTCTTC.

The chain links TRBV6-1 to TRBJ1-1; 8 bases are a match to TRBD1. The germline V gene has CDR1 MNHNS and CDR2 SASEGT. This CDR3 is built from 14 residues. The ends lost 11 bases at V and 1 base at J; junction bases unmatched: 9. CDR3 sequence: CAGSGGAGNTEAFF. CDR3 nucleotide sequence: TGTGCCGGGTCAGGGGGCGCGGGGAACACTGAAGCTTTCTTT.

The rearrangement links TRBV14 to TRBJ2-2; 14 positions match TRBD2. V lost 4 bases, J lost 7 bases, and 5 bases stayed unmatched. The CDR3 is 16 residues long. CDR1 is SGHDN and CDR2 is FVKESK in the germline V gene. The CDR3 DNA reads TGTGCCAGCAGCCCTCGGACTAGCGGGAGGCGCGGGGAGCTGTTTTTT. This sequence encodes CASSPRTSGRRGELFF.

CDR3 in DNA: TGTGCCAGCAGCCCTACCGGGACAGAAGTCTATGGCTACACCTTC. Protein product: CASSPTGTEVYGYTF. V and J are TRBV7-9 and TRBJ1-2; TRBD1 agrees at 7 bases. This CDR3 contains 15 residues. From germline, CDR1 is SEHNR and CDR2 FQNEAQ (reference sequence). Trimming removed 5 bases from V and 4 bases from J; junction bases left unmatched: 10.

CDR3 residues: CASRAGVLTGELFF. The DNA for the CDR3 is TGCGCCAGCCGGGCGGGGGTCCTCACCGGGGAGCTGTTTTTT. J is TRBJ2-2 and V is TRBV5-1; 7 bases are a match to TRBD2. The junction had 7 bases not matched to a gene; V was cut back by 7 bases and J by 4 bases. Germline-derived CDR1 and CDR2 are SGHRS and YFSETQ. The CDR3 loop spans 14 amino acids.

The chain links TRBV9 to TRBJ1-2; 9 nucleotides match TRBD1. Germline CDR1 and CDR2: SGDLS and YYNGEE. J gave up 4 bases and V 6 bases, and 19 bases lay outside the gene matches. The CDR3 is made up of 18 amino acids. CDR3 nucleotides: TGTGCCAGCAAGGGGACGGGACAGGGCCCAACTACGGGCTATGGCTACACCTTC. This translates into CASKGTGQGPTTGYGYTF.

This clone was detected once. V gene TRBV5-4 combines with J gene TRBJ2-1; the D is unclear. The CDR3 has 14 residues. V lost 0 bases and J 3 bases, leaving 7 bases between the germline ends. Germline CDR1 is SGHNT and CDR2 is YYREEE (reference sequence). The CDR3 DNA reads as TGTGCCAGCAGCTTGGTAACAAACTACAATGAGCAGTTCTTC. Translating gives CASSLVTNYNEQFF. The full variable domain, in which reference TRBV5-4 and TRBJ2-1 provide the parts outside the CDR3, is ETGVTQSPTHLIKTRGQQVTLRCSSQSGHNTVSWYQQALGQGPQFIFQYYREEENGRGNFPPRFSGLQFPNYSSELNVNALELDDSALYLCASSLVTNYNEQFFGPGTRLTVL.

This clone showed up just once. This sequence joins TRBV5-6 and TRBJ1-2; no definite D call. Trimming stripped 2 bases from V and 4 bases from J, with 6 bases between. This CDR3 region has 12 residues. Germline lookup yields CDR1 SGHDT and CDR2 YYEEEE. CDR3 nucleotides: TGTGCCAGCAGCTTCTCTTCCTATGGCTACACCTTC. It specifies CASSFSSYGYTF.

This chain joins TRBV4-1 and TRBJ2-1; D possibly matches TRBD1 or TRBD2 (5 bases each). Germline values: CDR1 MGHRA, CDR2 YSYEKL. The ends were cut back, 7 bases at V and 5 bases at J, with 21 bases in the middle. This CDR3 is 16 amino acids long. For the CDR3, the DNA is TGCGCCAGCAACCCGGGGCCCCAAGCATATCACAATGAGCAGTTCTTC. This encodes CASNPGPQAYHNEQFF.

The chain employs TRBV6-5 and TRBJ1-1; the D gene is possibly TRBD1 (6 bases). Germline V gene lookup returns CDR1 MNHEY and CDR2 SVGAGI. The CDR3 has 15 residues. V was trimmed by 6 bases and J by 6 bases, leaving 20 bases between them. CDR3 nucleotides: TGTGCCAGCAGCAGAGGAGGGTGGGGGGCCGCTGAAGCTTTCTTT. It codes for CASSRGGWGAAEAFF.

This chain connects TRBV4-3 to TRBJ2-1; 12 nucleotides line up with TRBD2. The CDR3 totals 13 residues. The ends lost 5 bases at V and 12 bases at J; junction bases unmatched: 5. CDR1 and CDR2 from the germline V gene are LGHNA and YSLEER. DNA for the CDR3: TGCGCCAGCAGCTACGGACTAGCGGGGTCGCAGTTCTTC. Translating gives CASSYGLAGSQFF.

The rearrangement joins TRBV12-5 to TRBJ2-1, with D unresolved. The CDR3 contains 14 residues. V was clipped by 2 bases and J by 0 bases, with 5 bases between them. Germline CDR1 and CDR2: LGHNT and FRNRAP. The chain's CDR3 is CASGLYNSYNEQFF. The CDR3 coding sequence is TGTGCTAGTGGTTTGTATAACTCCTACAATGAGCAGTTCTTC.

This chain joins TRBV6-5 and TRBJ1-5, with 7 bases matching TRBD1. Trimming cost V 6 bases and J 2 bases; bases outside gene matches: 7. This CDR3 spans 15 amino acids. From germline, CDR1 is MNHEY and CDR2 SVGAGI. In nucleotides, the CDR3 is TGTGCCAGCAGGGCTACTACAGGGGGCAATCAGCCCCAGCATTTT. Its translation: CASRATTGGNQPQHF.

The V call is TRBV6-1, the J call TRBJ1-2; 10 nucleotides match TRBD1. The CDR3 extends over 14 amino acids. V was pared by 7 bases and J by 6 bases, with 8 bases of the junction left unmatched. Germline V gene lookup returns CDR1 MNHNS and CDR2 SASEGT. As DNA, the CDR3 is TGTGCCAGCAAAGGGGACAGGGGTTTTAATGGCTACACCTTC. It encodes CASKGDRGFNGYTF.

The rearrangement uses TRBV14 and TRBJ2-1, with TRBD2 matching over 10 bases. Germline V lookup: CDR1 SGHDN, CDR2 FVKESK. The junction had 8 bases not matched to a gene; V was cut back by 4 bases and J by 8 bases. The CDR3 loop spans 15 amino acids. The CDR3 DNA is TGTGCCAGCAGCCCCGCTCTAGCGGGAGCCTATGAGCAGTTCTTC. Protein product: CASSPALAGAYEQFF. Using reference TRBV14 and TRBJ2-1 for the parts outside the CDR3, the full variable domain is EAGVTQFPSHSVIEKGQTVTLRCDPISGHDNLYWYRRVMGKEIKFLLHFVKESKQDESGMPNNRFLAERTGGTYSTLKVQPAELEDSGVYFCASSPALAGAYEQFFGPGTRLTVL.

The V gene is TRBV7-3, the J gene TRBJ2-1; 8 positions match TRBD2. Trimming at V came to 3 bases and at J to 0 bases, leaving 7 bases not matched to a gene. Germline values: CDR1 SGHTA, CDR2 FQGTGA. The CDR3 loop spans 17 amino acids. CDR3 bases: TGTGCCAGCAGCTTTATCGGCGGGGGGAGCTCCTACAATGAGCAGTTCTTC. Translated, it gives CASSFIGGGSSYNEQFF.

The chain combines TRBV28 with TRBJ2-5; 14 nucleotides line up with TRBD2. The CDR3 extends over 20 amino acids. From germline, CDR1 is MDHEN and CDR2 SYDVKM. V dropped 1 base and J dropped 5; count of bases not matched to a gene: 15. The CDR3 DNA reads as TGTGCCAGCAGTTTATCAACTCCCGGGACTAGCGGGAGAGGTGCGGAGACCCAGTACTTC. Translating it yields CASSLSTPGTSGRGAETQYF.

This chain uses TRBV19 with TRBJ1-1; D unclear. Deletions cut 4 bases from V and 1 base from J, with 7 bases between. The CDR3 has 13 residues. Germline V lookup: CDR1 LNHDA, CDR2 SQIVND (reference sequence). The CDR3 reads CASSREGNTEAFF. CDR3 bases: TGTGCCAGTAGTAGGGAGGGGAACACTGAAGCTTTCTTT. The full variable domain, completed using reference TRBV19 and TRBJ1-1, is DGGITQSPKYLFRKEGQNVTLSCEQNLNHDAMYWYRQDPGQGLRLIYYSQIVNDFQKGDIAEGYSVSREKKESFPLTVTSAQKNPTAFYLCASSREGNTEAFFGQGTRLTVV.

The gene calls are TRBV5-1 and TRBJ2-5, with D perhaps given as TRBD1 or TRBD2 (5 bases each). CDR3 length: 13 residues. Per the germline V gene, CDR1 is SGHRS and CDR2 is YFSETQ. The V gene lost 1 base and the J gene lost 5 bases, with 9 bases spanning the gap. The CDR3, as DNA: TGCGCCAGCAGCTTGTGGGGGAGCGAGACCCAGTACTTC. Amino acid sequence: CASSLWGSETQYF.

The chain employs TRBV11-3 and TRBJ2-5, with a possible D match to TRBD1 (5 bases). Between the trimmed V and J ends, which lost 3 bases and 8 bases, there was a span of 16 bases. Germline V gene lookup returns CDR1 SGHNT and CDR2 YENEEA. CDR3 length equals 14 residues. In DNA, the CDR3 is TGTGCCAGCAGCTTCCTGGGGCCCTGGAATACCCAGTACTTC. Its translation: CASSFLGPWNTQYF. Combining the CDR3 with reference TRBV11-3 and TRBJ2-5 gives the whole variable domain EAGVVQSPRYKIIEKKQPVAFWCNPISGHNTLYWYLQNLGQGPELLIRYENEEAVDDSQLPKDRFSAERLKGVDSTLKIQPAELGDSAVYLCASSFLGPWNTQYFGPGTRLLVL.

The J gene is TRBJ2-7, the V gene TRBV5-6, with D tentatively TRBD2 (6 bases). The germline V gene encodes CDR1 SGHDT and CDR2 YYEEEE. The V end was cut by 4 bases, the J end by 1 base, with 15 bases between. The CDR3 consists of 15 residues. The CDR3 sequence: CASSGRGIFSYEQYF. The CDR3 DNA reads as TGTGCCAGCAGCGGGCGGGGCATATTTTCCTACGAGCAGTACTTC.